The clone carrying this TCR beta chain was seen a few times. This specimen comes from a study of OX40 agonist ivuxolimab in advanced cancers. About the study: Of mixed ages from about 20 to 90 and averaging approximately 60 years, the group was roughly 85% male.

TCRdb's table, derived via immunoSEQ multiplex PCR, lists solely in-frame clones and lacks some. The sample consists of tens of thousands of clones, over 70% of them appearing once. The CDR3 is 13 amino acids. V gave up 5 bases and J gave up 8 bases, with 15 bases separating them. Per the germline V gene, CDR1 is SGHNT and CDR2 is YENEEA. Sequenced here: CD4+ or CD8+ T cells sorted from blood, sampled in a trial of the OX40 agonist ivuxolimab. V usage is TRBV11-3 and J usage is TRBJ1-2, with D maybe TRBD1 (5 bases). The TCR originated in an adult with an advanced solid tumor such as melanoma, head and neck, liver or kidney cancer. CDR3 loop: CASSLRDPEGYTF. DNA of the CDR3: TGTGCCAGCAGCCTCCGGGACCCTGAAGGCTACACCTTC. The whole variable domain, filled in from reference TRBV11-3 and TRBJ1-2, reads EAGVVQSPRYKIIEKKQPVAFWCNPISGHNTLYWYLQNLGQGPELLIRYENEEAVDDSQLPKDRFSAERLKGVDSTLKIQPAELGDSAVYLCASSLRDPEGYTFGSGTRLTVV.